The sequence of this T cell receptor beta chain was determined in a study of glioma-infiltrating T cells. Study-level findings and limits: Gliomas, especially low-grade, showed above-expected tissue-blood divergence; non-neoplastic patients showed below. Tissue and blood shared very few CDR3 sequences.

There are 15 residues in the CDR3. CDR1 and CDR2 (germline): LNHDA, SQIVND (reference sequence). The ends were cut back, 3 bases at V and 7 bases at J, with 16 bases in the middle. Using RNA template, CDR3s of TCR alpha and beta were amplified with iRepertoire arm-PCR. Tissue mRNA or PBMC total RNA, about 85-400 ng, went into one-step reverse transcription and amplification. A single record per CDR3 protein comes from TCRdb applying MiXCR to the multiplex PCR reads. The repertoire consists of roughly 120,000 distinct CDR3 sequences, with around a quarter occurring once and the leading ten covering under 45%. This clonotype was picked up many times. No antigen is known for it.

This rearrangement joins TRBV19 to TRBJ2-1; perhaps TRBD2 as D (7 bases). Sequenced: glioma tissue, nonneoplastic brain tissue, or PBMCs (not recorded which). This receptor was obtained from a human donor with low-grade glioma or glioblastoma, undergoing nonglioma brain surgery, or in good health (not recorded which). CDR3 nucleotide sequence: TGTGCCAGTAGTATGTATCTGAAGGGGGGGAATGAGCAGTTCTTC. It specifies CASSMYLKGGNEQFF.